This TCR beta chain was recovered during a study of graft-versus-host responses after intestinal transplantation. Study-level results: Declining HvG levels early post-transplant were linked to peak circulating GvH clone levels. In recipient marrow, GvH clones were found, and some appeared first in ileum or blood.

This table comes from immunoSEQ multiplex PCR, and its TCRdb copy is limited to in-frame clones, with some not included. The sample includes about 85,000 clones, around 90% of them seen just once. Details on this clone: Antigen specificity is unknown.

The sequencing used unstimulated CD8+ T cells sorted from spleen or lymph node cells, collected before transplant. This clonotype originated in a human donor who was the organ donor for an intestinal transplant.

The CDR3 DNA sequence: TGTGCCAGCAGCCAAGAAAGGGTAGGGGAGACCCAGTACTTC. This sequence encodes CASSQERVGETQYF. The chain joins TRBV14 to TRBJ2-5; D not resolved. Germline assignment: CDR1 SGHDN and CDR2 FVKESK. V was cut by 0 bases and J by 5 bases, with 10 bases left in between. The CDR3 loop spans 14 amino acids.